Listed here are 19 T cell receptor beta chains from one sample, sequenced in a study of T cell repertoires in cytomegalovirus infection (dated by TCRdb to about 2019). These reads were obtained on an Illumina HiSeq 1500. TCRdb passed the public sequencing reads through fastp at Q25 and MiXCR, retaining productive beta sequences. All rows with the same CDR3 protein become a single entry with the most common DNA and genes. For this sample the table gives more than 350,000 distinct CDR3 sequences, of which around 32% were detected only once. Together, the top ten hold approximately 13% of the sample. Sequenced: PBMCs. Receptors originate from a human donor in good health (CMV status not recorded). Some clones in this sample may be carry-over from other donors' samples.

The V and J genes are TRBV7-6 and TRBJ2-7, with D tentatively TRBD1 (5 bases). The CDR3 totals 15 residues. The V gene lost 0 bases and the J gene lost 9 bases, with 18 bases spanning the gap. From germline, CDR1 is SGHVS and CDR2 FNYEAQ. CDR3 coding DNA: TGTGCCAGCAGCTTAGCGCCCCGCCAGGAAAGGGGGCAGTACTTC. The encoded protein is CASSLAPRQERGQYF.

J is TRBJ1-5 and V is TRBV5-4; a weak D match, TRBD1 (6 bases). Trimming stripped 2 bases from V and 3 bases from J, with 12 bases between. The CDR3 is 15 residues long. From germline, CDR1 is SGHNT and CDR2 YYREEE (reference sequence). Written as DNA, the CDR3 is TGTGCCAGCAGCTTTCAGGGGCAGTTCAATCAGCCCCAGCATTTT. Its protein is CASSFQGQFNQPQHF.

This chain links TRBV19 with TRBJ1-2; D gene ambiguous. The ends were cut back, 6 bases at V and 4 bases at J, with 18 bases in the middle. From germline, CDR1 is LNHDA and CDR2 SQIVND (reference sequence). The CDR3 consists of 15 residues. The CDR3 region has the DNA TGTGCCAGTAGCTTAAAAAGTGCGTACGTCTATGGCTACACCTTC. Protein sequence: CASSLKSAYVYGYTF.

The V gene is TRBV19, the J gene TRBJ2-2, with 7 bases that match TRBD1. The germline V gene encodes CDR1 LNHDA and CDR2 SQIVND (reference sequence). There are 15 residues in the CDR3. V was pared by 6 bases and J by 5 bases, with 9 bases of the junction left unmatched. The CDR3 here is CASRPSGTETGELFF. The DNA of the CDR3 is TGTGCCAGTAGACCCTCCGGGACAGAGACCGGGGAGCTGTTTTTT.

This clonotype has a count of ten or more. CDR3 in amino acids: CASSLGLSGGVPDTQYF. CDR3 DNA: TGTGCCAGCAGCTTAGGACTTAGCGGGGGGGTGCCAGATACGCAGTATTTT. The rearrangement links TRBV7-2 to TRBJ2-3, with TRBD2 matching over 11 bases. The CDR3 has 17 amino acids. Germline V gene lookup returns CDR1 SGHTA and CDR2 FQGNSA. J gave up 4 bases and V 1 base, and 7 bases lay outside the gene matches. Full variable domain (remainder filled in from reference TRBV7-2 and TRBJ2-3): GAGVSQSPSNKVTEKGKDVELRCDPISGHTALYWYRQSLGQGLEFLIYFQGNSAPDKSGLPSDRFSAERTGGSVSTLTIQRTQQEDSAVYLCASSLGLSGGVPDTQYFGPGTRLTVL.

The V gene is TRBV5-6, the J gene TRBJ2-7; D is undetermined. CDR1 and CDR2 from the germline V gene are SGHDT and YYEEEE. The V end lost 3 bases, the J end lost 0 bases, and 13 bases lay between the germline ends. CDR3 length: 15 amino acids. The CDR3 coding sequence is TGTGCCAGCAGCTCACTCTCGGAAAGCTCCTACGAGCAGTACTTC. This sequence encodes CASSSLSESSYEQYF.

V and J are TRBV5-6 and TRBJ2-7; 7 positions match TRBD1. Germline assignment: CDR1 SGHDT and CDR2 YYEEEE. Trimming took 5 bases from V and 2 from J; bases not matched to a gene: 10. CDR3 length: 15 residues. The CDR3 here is CASRLRGGAPYEQYF. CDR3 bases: TGTGCCAGCAGACTCAGAGGGGGCGCTCCCTACGAGCAGTACTTC.

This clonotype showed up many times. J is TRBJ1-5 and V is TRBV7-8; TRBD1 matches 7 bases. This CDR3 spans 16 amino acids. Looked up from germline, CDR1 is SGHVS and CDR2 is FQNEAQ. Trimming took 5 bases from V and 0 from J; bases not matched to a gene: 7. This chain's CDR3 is CASSPRGQGSNQPQHF. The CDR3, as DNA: TGTGCCAGCAGCCCAAGGGGGCAGGGTAGCAATCAGCCCCAGCATTTT.

Written as DNA, the CDR3 is TGTGCCAGCAGCTTAGCCAGCCGTGGGGCCTCACAAATCACCGGGGAGCTGTTTTTT. It specifies CASSLASRGASQITGELFF. The V gene is TRBV7-8, the J gene TRBJ2-2, with D tentatively TRBD1 (5 bases). Trimming stripped 0 bases from V and 4 bases from J, with 21 bases between. This CDR3 comprises 19 residues. Germline CDR1 is SGHVS and CDR2 is FQNEAQ.

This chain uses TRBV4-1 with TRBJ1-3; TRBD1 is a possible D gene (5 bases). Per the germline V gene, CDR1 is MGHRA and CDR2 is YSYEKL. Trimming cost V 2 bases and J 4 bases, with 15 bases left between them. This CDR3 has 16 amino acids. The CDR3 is CASSQRNSGPGNTIYF. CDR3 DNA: TGCGCCAGCAGCCAAAGGAATTCAGGGCCGGGAAACACCATATATTTT.

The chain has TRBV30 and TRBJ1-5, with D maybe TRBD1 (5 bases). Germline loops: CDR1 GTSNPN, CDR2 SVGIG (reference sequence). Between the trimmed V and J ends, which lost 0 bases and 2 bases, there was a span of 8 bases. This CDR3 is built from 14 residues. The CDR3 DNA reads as TGTGCCTGGAGTGTCGGGGGACGCAATCAGCCCCAGCATTTT. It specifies CAWSVGGRNQPQHF.

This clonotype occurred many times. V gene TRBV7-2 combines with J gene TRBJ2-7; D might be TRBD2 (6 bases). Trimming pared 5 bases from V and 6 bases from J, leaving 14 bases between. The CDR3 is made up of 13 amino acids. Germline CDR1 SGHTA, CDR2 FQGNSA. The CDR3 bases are TGTGCCAGCAGCCTCCCGAACGGGGGCGAGCAGTACTTC. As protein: CASSLPNGGEQYF.

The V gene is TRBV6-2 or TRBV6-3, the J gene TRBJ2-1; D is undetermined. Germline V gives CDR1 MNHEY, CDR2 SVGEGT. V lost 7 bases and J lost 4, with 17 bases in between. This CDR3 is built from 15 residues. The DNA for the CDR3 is TGTGCCAGCACCCACCCCCCAGGAGCTTACAATGAGCAGTTCTTC. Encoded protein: CASTHPPGAYNEQFF.

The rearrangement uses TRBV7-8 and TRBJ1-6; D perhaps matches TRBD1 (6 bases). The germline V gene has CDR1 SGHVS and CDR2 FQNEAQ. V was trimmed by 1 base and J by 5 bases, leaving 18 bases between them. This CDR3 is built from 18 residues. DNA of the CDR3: TGTGCCAGCAGCTTAGATATTGGACGGTCAGGGGATAATTCACCCCTCCACTTT. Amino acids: CASSLDIGRSGDNSPLHF.

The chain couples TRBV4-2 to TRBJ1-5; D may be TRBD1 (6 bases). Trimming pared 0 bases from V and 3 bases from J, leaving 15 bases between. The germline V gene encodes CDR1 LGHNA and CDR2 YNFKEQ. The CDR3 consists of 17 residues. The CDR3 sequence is CASSQDLADSLNQPQHF. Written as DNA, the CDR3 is TGTGCCAGCAGCCAAGATCTGGCGGACAGCCTCAATCAGCCCCAGCATTTT.

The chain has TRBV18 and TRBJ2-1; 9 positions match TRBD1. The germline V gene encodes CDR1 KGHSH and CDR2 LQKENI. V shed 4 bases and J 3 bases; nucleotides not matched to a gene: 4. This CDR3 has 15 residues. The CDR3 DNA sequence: TGTGCCAGCTCACTCGGGACAGGGTTCTACAATGAGCAGTTCTTC. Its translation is CASSLGTGFYNEQFF.

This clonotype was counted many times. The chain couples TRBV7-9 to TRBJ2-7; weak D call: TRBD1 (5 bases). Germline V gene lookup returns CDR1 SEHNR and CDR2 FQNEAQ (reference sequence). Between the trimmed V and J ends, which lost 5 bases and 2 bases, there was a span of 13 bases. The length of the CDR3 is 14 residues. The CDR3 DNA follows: TGTGCCAGCAGCGCGGACACAATGCCCTACGAGCAGTACTTC. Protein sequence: CASSADTMPYEQYF. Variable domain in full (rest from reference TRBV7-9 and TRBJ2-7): DTGVSQNPRHKITKRGQNVTFRCDPISEHNRLYWYRQTLGQGPEFLTYFQNEAQLEKSRLLSDRFSAERPKGSFSTLEIQRTEQGDSAMYLCASSADTMPYEQYFGPGTRLTVT.

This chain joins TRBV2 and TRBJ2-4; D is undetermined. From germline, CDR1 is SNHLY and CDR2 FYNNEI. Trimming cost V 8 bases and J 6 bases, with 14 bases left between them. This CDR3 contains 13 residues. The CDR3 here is CASLTPEINIQYF. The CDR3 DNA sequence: TGTGCCAGCTTGACTCCTGAAATAAACATTCAGTACTTC.

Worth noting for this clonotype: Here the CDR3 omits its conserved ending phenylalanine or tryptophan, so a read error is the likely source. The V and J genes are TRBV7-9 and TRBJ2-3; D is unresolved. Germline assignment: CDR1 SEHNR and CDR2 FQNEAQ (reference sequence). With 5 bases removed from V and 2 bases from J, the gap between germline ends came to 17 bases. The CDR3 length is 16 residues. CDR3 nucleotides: TGTGCCAGCAGCCCGGGTTTGGGAACCCCCACAGATACGCAGTATTTG. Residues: CASSPGLGTPTDTQYL.